This is a list of T cell receptor beta chains from one sample in a study of technical replicates of blood from a few donors. Profiling relied on immunoSEQ multiplex PCR, and the TCRdb table lists in-frame clones only, not all of them. The table lists 75,000 to 80,000 clones, 90% to 95% of them singletons. The sample taken for sequencing was T cells isolated from PBMCs. The source of these receptors is a human donor in good health. Each CDR3 is given with its conserved first and last residue. The D gene is left open where the match is weak. The size entry is marked missing in some rows and otherwise reads once, few, many or a size class.

.	TRBV5-1	TRBJ2-5	once	CASNGETQYF	TGCGCCAGCAATGGCGAGACCCAGTACTTC
.	TRBV29-1	TRBJ1-3	.	CSAQGTNGNTIYF	TGCAGCGCTCAGGGGACGAATGGAAACACCATATATTTT
.	TRBV5-1	TRBJ1-1	once	CASSFREELTEAFF	TGCGCCAGCAGCTTCAGGGAAGAGCTCACTGAAGCTTTCTTT
TRBD1	TRBV5-1	TRBJ2-1	.	CASSLGDRSQFF	TGCGCCAGCAGCTTGGGGGACAGATCCCAGTTCTTC
TRBD2	TRBV18	TRBJ2-5	.	CASSPSGRGETQYF	TGTGCCAGCTCACCATCAGGGAGGGGAGAGACCCAGTACTTC
.	TRBV7-3	TRBJ2-7	.	CASSLKASNEQYF	TGTGCCAGCAGCTTAAAGGCTAGCAACGAGCAGTACTTC
TRBD1	TRBV27	TRBJ2-3	.	CASSLCRDRGCTDTQYF	TGTGCCAGCAGTTTATGCCGGGACAGGGGTTGCACAGATACGCAGTATTTT
TRBD1	TRBV27	TRBJ2-7	.	CASNLRQGSIYEQYF	TGTGCCAGCAATTTAAGACAGGGGTCCATCTACGAGCAGTACTTC
.	TRBV18	TRBJ2-4	.	CASSSEVKNIQYF	TGTGCCAGCTCATCCGAGGTCAAAAACATTCAGTACTTC
.	TRBV21-1	TRBJ2-3	.	CASSKGLRREGNTQYF	TGTGCCAGCAGCAAAGGGCTGAGGCGGGAAGGAAATACGCAGTATTTT
TRBD1	TRBV2	TRBJ2-7	.	CASSDRGLIYEQYF	TGTGCCAGCAGCGACAGGGGGCTTATTTACGAGCAGTACTTC
TRBD2	TRBV5-4	TRBJ2-7	.	CASSLTSGSNEQYF	TGTGCCAGCAGCTTAACTAGCGGGAGTAACGAGCAGTACTTC
.	TRBV7-2	TRBJ2-3	.	CASSYGVGWTQYF	TGTGCCAGCAGCTACGGGGTCGGGTGGACGCAGTATTTT
TRBD1	TRBV7-9	TRBJ1-4	.	CASSLGTANEKLFF	TGTGCCAGCAGCCTGGGGACAGCTAATGAAAAACTGTTTTTT
.	TRBV7-3	TRBJ2-7	.	CASSLAGSYEQYF	TGTGCCAGCAGCTTGGCAGGCTCCTACGAGCAGTACTTC
TRBD1	TRBV29-1	TRBJ1-2	.	CSAPQGENGYTF	TGCAGCGCCCCACAGGGGGAAAATGGCTACACCTTC
TRBD2	TRBV6-5	TRBJ2-3	.	CASRGSGIGAYTQYF	TGTGCCAGCCGAGGTAGCGGGATAGGTGCATATACGCAGTATTTT
.	TRBV4-1	TRBJ2-1	.	CASSQGTYNEQFF	TGCGCCAGCAGCCAAGGGACTTACAATGAGCAGTTCTTC
TRBD2	TRBV2	TRBJ2-1	.	CASMGREGGDEQFF	TGTGCCAGCATGGGGCGGGAGGGGGGCGATGAGCAGTTCTTC
TRBD2	TRBV7-3	TRBJ2-2	.	CASSPGLATNTGELFF	TGTGCCAGCAGCCCGGGACTAGCGACGAACACCGGGGAGCTGTTTTTT
TRBD2	TRBV4-3	TRBJ2-3	.	CASSQDRPSGRDTDTQYF	TGCGCCAGCAGCCAAGATAGGCCTAGCGGGAGGGACACAGATACGCAGTATTTT
TRBD1	TRBV30	TRBJ1-2	.	CAWRGQAIYGYTF	TGTGCCTGGAGGGGACAGGCTATCTATGGCTACACCTTC
TRBD2	TRBV27	TRBJ2-1	.	CASGYGTSGYNEQFF	TGTGCCAGCGGGTACGGGACTAGCGGATACAATGAGCAGTTCTTC
TRBD2	TRBV7-6	TRBJ2-1	.	CASSLRGLINEQFF	TGTGCCAGCAGCTTAAGGGGACTAATCAATGAGCAGTTCTTC
.	TRBV30	TRBJ2-3	.	CAWSVQTDTQYF	TGTGCCTGGAGTGTCCAAACAGATACGCAGTATTTT
.	TRBV4-1	TRBJ1-4	once	CASSQYVASEKLFF	TGCGCCAGCAGCCAATATGTCGCTAGTGAAAAACTGTTTTTT
TRBD1	TRBV5-1	TRBJ2-2	.	CASRDRGFTGELFF	TGCGCCAGCCGGGACAGGGGATTCACCGGGGAGCTGTTTTTT
TRBD1	TRBV12-5	TRBJ2-2	.	CASGPGKAGTGESTGELFF	TGTGCTAGTGGTCCCGGGAAGGCCGGGACAGGGGAGAGCACCGGGGAGCTGTTTTTT
.	TRBV28	TRBJ1-4	.	CASSPGREGEKLFF	TGTGCCAGCAGTCCGGGACGGGAGGGTGAAAAACTGTTTTTT
TRBD1	TRBV6-1	TRBJ1-1	.	CASRRDRNTEAFF	TGTGCCAGCAGGAGGGACAGGAACACTGAAGCTTTCTTT
TRBD2	TRBV14	TRBJ2-2	.	CASSQDLYAGGSTGELFF	TGTGCCAGCAGCCAAGATCTTTACGCGGGAGGGTCCACCGGGGAGCTGTTTTTT
.	TRBV6-6	TRBJ2-1	.	CASSSFSGAGEQFF	TGTGCCAGCAGTTCCTTTTCGGGAGCTGGTGAGCAGTTCTTC
.	TRBV28	TRBJ1-1	.	CASSPIGGSTEAFF	TGTGCCAGCAGTCCCATAGGGGGTAGCACTGAAGCTTTCTTT
.	TRBV11-3	TRBJ2-3	.	CASSLILGGTPDTQYF	TGTGCCAGCAGCTTAATTCTCGGCGGAACCCCAGATACGCAGTATTTT
TRBD1	TRBV7-8	TRBJ2-3	.	CASSPIRTGITDTQYF	TGTGCCAGCAGCCCGATTCGGACAGGGATTACAGATACGCAGTATTTT